One and the same sample provided the 7 T cell receptor beta chains below, sequenced in a study of neurological immune-mediated disorders. Time point given: longitudinal time-point 3. TCRdb re-analysed the 5' RACE reads in MiXCR, keeping a single row per CDR3 protein. The repertoire holds fewer than 50,000 distinct CDR3 sequences, with about 14% as singletons. Sequencing used PBMCs. Receptors originate from a man younger than 40 in good health.

The chain combines TRBV27 with TRBJ1-5; the match to TRBD1 covers 7 bases. The CDR3 sequence is 17 residues long. J was trimmed by 4 bases and V by 0 bases; bases with no gene match: 9. From germline, CDR1 is MNHEY and CDR2 SMNVEV (reference sequence). The chain's CDR3 is CASSLSSPGTVNQPQHF. Here the CDR3 DNA reads TGTGCCAGCAGTTTATCGTCTCCCGGGACAGTAAATCAGCCCCAGCATTTT.

This clonotype was found many times. The V and J genes are TRBV4-1 and TRBJ1-3, with TRBD1 identical over 7 bases. The CDR3 sequence is 16 residues long. Germline assignment: CDR1 MGHRA and CDR2 YSYEKL. V was pared by 3 bases and J by 0 bases, with 5 bases of the junction left unmatched. Here the CDR3 reads CASSQRDSSSGNTIYF. The CDR3 DNA is TGCGCCAGCAGCCAGCGGGACAGCAGCTCTGGAAACACCATATATTTT.

Many counts were recorded for this clonotype. The rearrangement joins TRBV11-2 to TRBJ2-1; 15 bases are a match to TRBD2. CDR3 size: 17 residues. V shed 6 bases and J 1 base; nucleotides not matched to a gene: 4. In germline, CDR1 is SGHAT, CDR2 FQNNGV. In DNA, the CDR3 is TGTGCCAGCAGAACCGGACTAGCGGGAGGGTCCTACAATGAGCAGTTCTTC. Translated: CASRTGLAGGSYNEQFF.

This clonotype was observed many times. The rearrangement uses TRBV11-2 and TRBJ2-2, with D hard to call. Germline V gene lookup returns CDR1 SGHAT and CDR2 FQNNGV. The CDR3 has 14 residues. The germline V and J ends were trimmed by 5 bases and 3 bases, with 10 bases remaining between them. This chain's CDR3 is CASSPVAYTGELFF. The CDR3 bases are TGTGCCAGCAGCCCAGTAGCTTACACCGGGGAGCTGTTTTTT. The full variable domain, in which reference TRBV11-2 and TRBJ2-2 provide the parts outside the CDR3, is EAGVAQSPRYKIIEKRQSVAFWCNPISGHATLYWYQQILGQGPKLLIQFQNNGVVDDSQLPKDRFSAERLKGVDSTLKIQPAKLEDSAVYLCASSPVAYTGELFFGEGSRLTVL.

This clonotype was counted at least ten times. The chain combines TRBV20-1 with TRBJ2-7, with 9 bases identical to TRBD1. CDR3 size: 14 residues. V lost 4 bases, J lost 3 bases, and 7 bases stayed unmatched. Germline V gene sequence: CDR1 DFQATT, CDR2 SNEGSKA (reference sequence). The CDR3 sequence: CSAKDRGRYYEQYF. CDR3 bases: TGCAGTGCTAAGGACAGGGGTCGGTACTACGAGCAGTACTTC.

This clonotype occurred many times. The chain carries TRBV28 and TRBJ2-7; no clear D. CDR1 is MDHEN and CDR2 is SYDVKM in the germline V gene. Trimming left V 2 bases short and J 4 bases short, with 6 bases between. The CDR3 has 12 amino acids. CDR3 residues: CASSLKAYEQYF. Here the CDR3 DNA reads TGTGCCAGCAGTTTAAAAGCGTACGAGCAGTACTTC.

This clonotype was observed many times. The chain joins TRBV24-1 to TRBJ2-1; D is ambiguous. V was shortened by 4 bases and J by 5 bases, with 5 bases between the two germline ends. The length of the CDR3 is 12 residues. Germline CDR1 KGHDR, CDR2 SFDVKD. CDR3 DNA sequence: TGTGCCACCAGTGACCTGGACAATGAGCAGTTCTTC. This codes for CATSDLDNEQFF.